This entry lists 2 T cell receptor beta chains sequenced from one sample in a study of blood T cell repertoires in COVID-19. Assay used: immunoSEQ multiplex PCR; TCRdb lists only in-frame clones, some missing. The sample lists some 270,000 clones; around nine tenths were seen once. Source material: PBMCs or T cells enriched from blood (not recorded which). The source of these receptors is a woman in her thirties or forties who had been exposed to COVID-19.

The rearrangement uses TRBV27 and TRBJ1-2, with 12 bases fitting TRBD1. Germline V gene data show CDR1 as MNHEY and CDR2 as SMNVEV (reference sequence). The CDR3 is 16 amino acids. Trimming cost V 9 bases and J 2 bases; bases outside gene matches: 10. CDR3 DNA sequence: TGTGCCAGTTTTTCCGGGACAGGGGGCAGGAACTATGGCTACACCTTC. It specifies CASFSGTGGRNYGYTF.

DNA for the CDR3: TGCGCCAGCAGCCAAGATCGTTCTGAAGCGGGGTCCCAGTACTTC. Protein product: CASSQDRSEAGSQYF. The chain recombines TRBV4-1 with TRBJ2-5; 7 bases line up with TRBD2. Germline V gene data show CDR1 as MGHRA and CDR2 as YSYEKL. This CDR3 has 15 amino acids. Losses at the gene ends were 0 bases for V and 9 bases for J; bases not matched to a gene: 10.